Presented here are 14 T cell receptor beta chains from one specimen sequenced in a study of molecular identifiers for immune sequencing clone quantification. TCRdb reprocessed the PCR reads with MiXCR, giving one entry per CDR3 protein. The sample carries tens of thousands of distinct CDR3 sequences, 21% recorded once. The specimen sequenced was naive CD8+ T cells from blood, with Jurkat cell RNA spiked in. The subset here: FACS-sorted CD8+CD4-CCR7+CD45RA+ naive T cells. Every receptor here comes from a human donor in good health. Some libraries in this study had Jurkat cell RNA spiked in.

This clonotype has at least ten counts. This sequence joins TRBV5-4 and TRBJ2-7; 9 positions match TRBD1. Germline V gives CDR1 SGHNT, CDR2 YYREEE (reference sequence). V trimming: 4 bases; J trimming: 3 bases; junction bases outside the gene matches: 2. There are 13 residues in the CDR3. This CDR3 reads CASSLDRGYEQYF. In nucleotides, the CDR3 is TGTGCCAGCAGCCTGGACAGGGGCTACGAGCAGTACTTC. The entire variable domain, with the rest obtained from reference TRBV5-4 and TRBJ2-7, is as follows: ETGVTQSPTHLIKTRGQQVTLRCSSQSGHNTVSWYQQALGQGPQFIFQYYREEENGRGNFPPRFSGLQFPNYSSELNVNALELDDSALYLCASSLDRGYEQYFGPGTRLTVT.

This clonotype occurred a few times. CDR3 amino acids: CAWSAQGALSSYTF. As DNA, the CDR3 is TGTGCCTGGAGCGCACAGGGGGCCTTAAGCAGCTACACCTTC. The chain carries TRBV30 and TRBJ1-2; TRBD1 aligns across 9 bases. V lost 3 bases, J lost 9 bases, and 11 bases stayed unmatched. Looked up from germline, CDR1 is GTSNPN and CDR2 is SVGIG (reference sequence). There are 14 residues in the CDR3.

This clonotype was recorded a few times. One base away lies a much larger clone, so this may be a sequencing read error. V gene TRBV7-9 combines with J gene TRBJ2-3; D gene uncertain. Trimming removed 5 bases from V and 1 base from J, with 10 bases in between. The CDR3 sequence is 14 residues long. Per germline, CDR1 SEHNR and CDR2 FQNEAQ (reference sequence). This CDR3 reads CASSKTRGTDTQYF. Here the CDR3 DNA reads TGTGCCAGCAGCAAAACACGAGGCACAGATACGCAGTATTTT.

V usage is TRBV10-2 and J usage is TRBJ1-5; 9 bases line up with TRBD1. The J segment lost 1 base and the V segment lost 4 bases, leaving 14 bases of the junction unmatched. Germline assignment: CDR1 WSHSY and CDR2 SAAADI. This CDR3 spans 19 amino acids. The DNA for the CDR3 is TGCGCCAGCAGTGCCACCCGGACAGGGGATCATTCGAGCAATCAGCCCCAGCATTTT. Its translation is CASSATRTGDHSSNQPQHF.

The gene calls are TRBV28 and TRBJ2-7; no clear D. The CDR3 covers 16 residues. Per the germline V gene, CDR1 is MDHEN and CDR2 is SYDVKM. The V end was cut by 1 base, the J end by 0 bases, with 13 bases between. The CDR3 region is CASSLLGEASSYEQYF. The CDR3 bases are TGTGCCAGCAGTTTATTGGGCGAAGCCAGCTCCTACGAGCAGTACTTC.

In this sample, this clonotype turned up many times. V and J are TRBV24-1 and TRBJ2-3; TRBD2 agrees at 7 bases. The junction had 8 bases not matched to a gene; V was cut back by 3 bases and J by 0 bases. The CDR3 runs to 17 residues. Germline CDR1 KGHDR, CDR2 SFDVKD. CDR3 amino acids: CATSDTTAGTSTDTQYF. In DNA form, the CDR3 reads TGTGCCACCAGTGATACCACAGCGGGGACTAGCACAGATACGCAGTATTTT.

This clonotype has at least ten counts. The DNA for the CDR3 is TGTGCCAGCAGTTTCCAGGGAGGTTACGAGCAGTACTTC. Translating gives CASSFQGGYEQYF. The rearrangement uses TRBV27 and TRBJ2-7; TRBD2 might be the D (6 bases). Germline assignment: CDR1 MNHEY and CDR2 SMNVEV (reference sequence). The CDR3 has 13 residues. Between the trimmed V and J ends, which lost 3 bases and 4 bases, there was a span of 10 bases.

This clonotype has only a few counts. This chain links TRBV3-1 with TRBJ1-5; D is ambiguous. From germline, CDR1 is LGHDT and CDR2 YNNKEL (reference sequence). Trimming stripped 1 base from V and 3 bases from J, with 7 bases between. CDR3 length: 14 amino acids. CDR3 amino acids: CASSQADTNQPQHF. Written as DNA, the CDR3 is TGTGCCAGCAGCCAAGCCGACACCAATCAGCCCCAGCATTTT.

This clonotype was picked up many times. V usage is TRBV6-5 and J usage is TRBJ2-7; 8 bases are shared with TRBD2. V was clipped by 5 bases and J by 3 bases; unmatched bases: 6. Germline V gives CDR1 MNHEY, CDR2 SVGAGI. This CDR3 spans 14 amino acids. CDR3 amino acids: CASSAFGRVYEQYF. The CDR3 nucleotides are TGTGCCAGCAGTGCCTTCGGGAGGGTCTACGAGCAGTACTTC.

The chain couples TRBV5-1 to TRBJ2-3, with D possibly matching TRBD1 (6 bases). The J call may be mistaken, given a closer DNA end match to TRBJ1-5. The CDR3 runs to 13 residues. Germline CDR1 and CDR2: SGHRS and YFSETQ. CDR3 DNA: TGCGCCAGCGGCATGACAGGTACAGATACGCAGCATTTT. As protein: CASGMTGTDTQHF.

The table lists this clonotype with many counts. This rearrangement joins TRBV20-1 to TRBJ2-7; 8 bases map to TRBD2. J gave up 4 bases and V 3 bases, and 5 bases lay outside the gene matches. This CDR3 contains 13 residues. Germline V gene data show CDR1 as DFQATT and CDR2 as SNEGSKA (reference sequence). The CDR3 is CSARGTSAYEQYF. As DNA, the CDR3 is TGCAGTGCTAGGGGGACTAGTGCTTACGAGCAGTACTTC.

This clonotype was seen a few times. The chain joins TRBV7-6 to TRBJ2-1, with D perhaps assigned TRBD1 or TRBD2 (6 bases each). V lost 1 base to trimming and J lost 8 bases, with 12 bases between them. Looked up from germline, CDR1 is SGHVS and CDR2 is FNYEAQ. The CDR3 consists of 14 residues. Here the CDR3 reads CASSLVPGAHEQFF. In nucleotides, the CDR3 is TGTGCCAGCAGCTTAGTTCCGGGGGCCCATGAGCAGTTCTTC.

This clonotype was recorded a few times. With a much larger clone just one base away, this may be a read error. CDR3: CAWSVGGALGQYF. The CDR3 bases are TGTGCCTGGAGTGTCGGAGGGGCTCTCGGGCAGTACTTC. This rearrangement joins TRBV30 to TRBJ2-7, with TRBD2 as a possible D gene (6 bases). V lost 0 bases and J lost 9, with 15 bases in between. The germline V gene has CDR1 GTSNPN and CDR2 SVGIG (reference sequence). CDR3 size: 13 residues. The variable domain in full, with the rest retrieved from reference TRBV30 and TRBJ2-7, is SQTIHQWPATLVQPVGSPLSLECTVEGTSNPNLYWYRQAAGRGLQLLFYSVGIGQISSEVPQNLSASRPQDRQFILSSKKLLLSDSGFYLCAWSVGGALGQYFGPGTRLTVT.

This clonotype was observed at least ten times. The gene calls are TRBV5-1 and TRBJ2-5; a possible D gene is TRBD2 (5 bases). The V gene lost 5 bases and the J gene lost 0 bases, with 11 bases spanning the gap. The CDR3 consists of 14 residues. Germline V gene lookup returns CDR1 SGHRS and CDR2 YFSETQ. CDR3 bases: TGCGCCAGCAGGCAGGACTCGTACCAAGAGACCCAGTACTTC. This sequence encodes CASRQDSYQETQYF.